Each of the 6 T cell receptor beta chains below was sequenced from the same sample in a study of naive and memory T cell subsets. The beta constant-region primer was an equimolar mix of two oligonucleotides covering TRBC1 and TRBC2. Four rounds of PCR amplified the ligated cDNA using nested alpha and beta constant-region primers plus SP2. TCRdb reprocessed the UMI-ligation and nested PCR reads via MiXCR and lists one record per CDR3 protein. Here the sample spans approximately 80,000 distinct CDR3 sequences, about 8.2% being singletons. Source material: naive CD8+ T cells from blood. The receptors stem from a human donor in good health.

The J gene is TRBJ2-1, the V gene TRBV20-1; D is possibly TRBD2 (5 bases). Deletions cut 3 bases from V and 0 bases from J, with 21 bases between. The CDR3 extends over 18 amino acids. Germline CDR1 reads DFQATT; CDR2 reads SNEGSKA (reference sequence). For the CDR3, the DNA is TGCAGTGCTAGCCGTGGTTGGGGTGAGGGATTCTCCTACAATGAGCAGTTCTTC. This sequence encodes CSASRGWGEGFSYNEQFF.

This clonotype was seen a handful of times. Written as DNA, the CDR3 is TGCAGCGTTGCTAACGGGGGGCTCTCTGATACGCAGTATTTT. It codes for CSVANGGLSDTQYF. This rearrangement joins TRBV29-1 to TRBJ2-3; maybe TRBD2 (7 bases). This CDR3 comprises 14 residues. Germline V gives CDR1 SQVTM, CDR2 ANQGSEA. V was clipped by 4 bases and J by 6 bases, with 17 bases between them.

This clonotype was seen more than once but under ten times. J is TRBJ2-3 and V is TRBV12-3 or TRBV12-4; no definite D call. This CDR3 region has 14 residues. Trimming took 6 bases from V and 3 from J, leaving 13 bases between them. CDR3 DNA sequence: TGTGCCAGCAGCCCGTTGGTGGGAACAGATACGCAGTATTTT. Translated: CASSPLVGTDTQYF.

CDR3 amino acids: CASSSLTSGSGGELFF. CDR3 sequence (DNA): TGTGCCAGCAGCTCCCTGACTAGCGGGAGTGGCGGGGAGCTGTTTTTT. V is TRBV7-8 and J is TRBJ2-2; TRBD2 agrees at 12 bases. This CDR3 is 16 amino acids long. Unmatched junction bases numbered 7, after V lost 4 bases and J lost 7 bases. CDR1 and CDR2 (germline): SGHVS, FQNEAQ. Variable domain in full (rest from reference TRBV7-8 and TRBJ2-2): GAGVSQSPRYKVAKRGQDVALRCDPISGHVSLFWYQQALGQGPEFLTYFQNEAQLDKSGLPSDRFFAERPEGSVSTLKIQRTQQEDSAVYLCASSSLTSGSGGELFFGEGSRLTVL.

This clonotype came up many times. The genes are TRBV7-6 and TRBJ2-1; D not certain. The germline V and J ends were trimmed by 2 bases and 8 bases, with 16 bases remaining between them. This CDR3 contains 15 residues. Germline V gives CDR1 SGHVS, CDR2 FNYEAQ. CDR3 nucleotides: TGTGCCAGCAGCTTATCAGTCAAGTTAACCGATGAGCAGTTCTTC. It encodes CASSLSVKLTDEQFF.

This clonotype was observed a handful of times. The rearrangement links TRBV5-5 to TRBJ1-5, with TRBD1 as a possible D gene (5 bases). The germline V and J ends were trimmed by 0 bases and 6 bases, with 19 bases remaining between them. CDR1 and CDR2 from the germline V gene are SGHKS and YYEKEE (reference sequence). This CDR3 region has 17 residues. DNA of the CDR3: TGTGCCAGCAGCTTGGGTTTTAAGAACGGGACCAGTCAGCCCCAGCATTTT. It codes for CASSLGFKNGTSQPQHF. The variable domain in full, completed from reference TRBV5-5 and TRBJ1-5, reads DAGVTQSPTHLIKTRGQQVTLRCSPISGHKSVSWYQQVLGQGPQFIFQYYEKEERGRGNFPDRFSARQFPNYSSELNVNALLLGDSALYLCASSLGFKNGTSQPQHFGDGTRLSIL.